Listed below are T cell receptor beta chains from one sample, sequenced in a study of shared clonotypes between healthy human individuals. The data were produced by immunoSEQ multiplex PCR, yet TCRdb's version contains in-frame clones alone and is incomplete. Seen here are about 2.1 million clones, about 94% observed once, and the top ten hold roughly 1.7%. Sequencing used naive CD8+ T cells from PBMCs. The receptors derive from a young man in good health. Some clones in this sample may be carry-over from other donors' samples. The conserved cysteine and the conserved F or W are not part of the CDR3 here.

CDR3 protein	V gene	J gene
ASSLVVAGGDEQF	TRBV27	TRBJ2-1
ASSSGLAEQY	TRBV5-6	TRBJ2-7
ASSFARLAGSYEQY	TRBV7-8	TRBJ2-7
ASQLAGPGNEQF	TRBV6-1	TRBJ2-1
ASSLATVASTDTQY	TRBV7-6	TRBJ2-3
ASSVGGGGTPLDTQY	TRBV9	TRBJ2-3
ASSPGRLKNYGYT	TRBV5-1	TRBJ1-2
ASSVEAGVPQETQY	TRBV9	TRBJ2-5
ASSCRGRSSYEQY	TRBV6-8	TRBJ2-7
ASTSSGYNEQF	TRBV5-5	TRBJ2-1
ASSSQYSGNTIY	TRBV11-2	TRBJ1-3
ASIGTSGPYEQY	TRBV5-5	TRBJ2-7
ASSQETSWGGENYGYT	TRBV6-1	TRBJ1-2
ASSSPGSHNEQF	TRBV7-9	TRBJ2-1
ASSPQGVADPSYNEQF	TRBV9	TRBJ2-1
ASSFPGLLYNEQF	TRBV13	TRBJ2-1
ASSYGLGNTGELF	TRBV6-5	TRBJ2-2
ASTPTAGTDTQY	TRBV4-2	TRBJ2-3
ASAGTSPYNEQF	TRBV7-6	TRBJ2-1
ASRDRGRNEAF	TRBV2	TRBJ1-1